This T cell receptor beta chain is from a study of blood T cells in healthy people across ages. This CDR3 has 13 residues. Per germline, CDR1 SGDLS and CDR2 YYNGEE. Trimming removed 0 bases at V and 5 bases at J, with 9 bases between. Sample-barcoded 5' priming and a J-beta primer mix drove a second PCR of roughly 6 to 12 cycles. Every single cDNA molecule received a tag from a template-switch adaptor with 12 random nucleotides. In TCRdb, the 5' RACE reads were re-called with MiXCR into one record per CDR3 protein. This table has more than 900,000 distinct CDR3 sequences, 20% to 25% appearing once. The same data also went into a second study, on T cells of mothers and their children. From that paper: Barcodes for each sample and 2-4 random nucleotides were added by the M1S primer used in the second PCR. Versus unrelated pairs, overlap was slightly higher in related mother-child pairs, without reaching significance.

Sequencing input: blood. This chain links TRBV9 with TRBJ2-7; a weak D match, TRBD2 (5 bases). This TCR was sampled from a girl aged 2-9 years in good health. In DNA, the CDR3 is TGTGCCAGCAGCGTAGCGGGGAACAACGAGCAGTACTTC. Residues: CASSVAGNNEQYF.